The clone carrying this T cell receptor (beta chain) has at least ten counts. What it binds is unknown. Samples came from axillary lymph nodes draining the breast cancer. The data derive from a study of breast tumors, draining lymph nodes, adjacent tissues. TCRdb independently ran MiXCR on the multiplex PCR reads; one entry per CDR3 protein. The table includes some 85,000 distinct CDR3 sequences, roughly 30% detected once. Study results and limitations: Compared with basal-like, luminal-like tumors shared significantly more repertoire with nontumor tissue.

The sequence derives from a female donor with breast cancer. Some clones in this sample may be carry-over from other donors' samples. The specimen sequenced was axillary lymph node tissue.

The CDR3 nucleotides are TGCAGTGCTGGTTCCCAGGGGCAGGGGGCCAACGTCCTGACTTTC. This translates into CSAGSQGQGANVLTF. This chain links TRBV20-1 with TRBJ2-6; D is possibly TRBD1 (6 bases). Germline V CDR1 and CDR2: DFQATT, SNEGSKA (reference sequence). The V and J ends lost 5 bases and 4 bases respectively, with 15 bases between them. The CDR3 is made up of 15 amino acids.